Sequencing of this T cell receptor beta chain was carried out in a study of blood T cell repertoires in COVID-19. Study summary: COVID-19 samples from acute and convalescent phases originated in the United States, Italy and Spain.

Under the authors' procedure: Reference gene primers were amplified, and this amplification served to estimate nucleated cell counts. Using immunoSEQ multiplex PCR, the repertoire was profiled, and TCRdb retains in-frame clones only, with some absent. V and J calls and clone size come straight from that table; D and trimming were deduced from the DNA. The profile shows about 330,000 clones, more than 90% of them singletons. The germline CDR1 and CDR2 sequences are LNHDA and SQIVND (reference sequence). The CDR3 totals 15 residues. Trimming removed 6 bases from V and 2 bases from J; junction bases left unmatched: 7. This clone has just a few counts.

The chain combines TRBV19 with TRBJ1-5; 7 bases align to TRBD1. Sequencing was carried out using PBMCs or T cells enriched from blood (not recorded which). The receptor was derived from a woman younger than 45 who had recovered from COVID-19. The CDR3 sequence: CASRDRVGGNQPQHF. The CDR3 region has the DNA TGTGCCAGTAGAGACAGGGTTGGGGGCAATCAGCCCCAGCATTTT.